Described below is a single T cell receptor beta chain sequence and its context. TCRdb's table, derived via immunoSEQ multiplex PCR, lists solely in-frame clones and lacks some. This sample has 80,000 to 100,000 clones, with 70% to 80% found just once. V lost 1 base and J lost 2, with 9 bases in between. The CDR3 runs 15 residues. The V gene's germline CDR1 is SGHRS and CDR2 YFSETQ. These data come from a study of glioma-infiltrating T cells after dendritic cell vaccination. Looking at the study overall: At biweekly intervals, patients got three intradermal dendritic cell vaccine injections.

The source was blood, collected before dendritic cell vaccination. This receptor was obtained from a human donor with glioblastoma. The V call is TRBV5-1, the J call TRBJ2-2; the D gene is possibly TRBD2 (5 bases). For the CDR3, the DNA is TGCGCCAGCAGCTTGAGCGGCAGCAACACCGGGGAGCTGTTTTTT. This sequence encodes CASSLSGSNTGELFF.